A single sample is the source of the 3 T cell receptor beta chains below, sequenced in a study of OX40 agonist ivuxolimab in advanced cancers. Libraries were built with the immunoSEQ multiplex PCR assay. TCRdb limited this immuneACCESS table to in-frame rearrangements with V and J called. A share of clones is missing; checked studies link under half to unresolved V genes, and the rest is unexplained. This sample gives more than 65,000 clones in total; roughly 80% of them show up just once. About 5% of the sample is held by the ten biggest clonotypes. The source material was CD4+ or CD8+ T cells sorted from blood, sampled in a trial of the OX40 agonist ivuxolimab. All receptors derive from an adult with an advanced solid tumor such as melanoma, head and neck, liver or kidney cancer.

The chain links TRBV7-9 to TRBJ2-3; D is unclear. The CDR3 runs 17 residues. V was trimmed by 1 base and J by 1 base, leaving 15 bases between them. Germline CDR1 reads SEHNR; CDR2 reads FQNEAQ (reference sequence). This chain's CDR3 is CASSLVAGGYRTDTQYF. CDR3 bases: TGTGCCAGCAGCTTAGTGGCTGGCGGTTATCGCACAGATACGCAGTATTTT.

The V and J genes are TRBV2 and TRBJ1-2, with 7 bases identical to TRBD1. The J segment lost 1 base and the V segment lost 6 bases, leaving 5 bases of the junction unmatched. The CDR3 runs to 14 residues. The germline V gene has CDR1 SNHLY and CDR2 FYNNEI. This chain's CDR3 is CASRRDSLNYGYTF. CDR3 sequence (DNA): TGTGCCAGCAGAAGGGACAGTCTTAACTATGGCTACACCTTC.

The gene calls are TRBV5-1 and TRBJ2-7, with 7 bases that match TRBD2. The germline gives CDR1 SGHRS, CDR2 YFSETQ. CDR3 length: 14 amino acids. J lost 6 bases, V lost 3 bases, and 9 bases had no gene match. The DNA for the CDR3 is TGCGCCAGCAGCTCTCTAGCGGACCTCGGCGAGCAGTACTTC. This encodes CASSSLADLGEQYF.